Listed below are T cell receptor beta chains from one sample, sequenced in a study of vaccination and CD4 T cells after COVID-19. The antigens of these receptors remain unknown. Each CDR3 protein gets one entry after TCRdb re-called the PCR reads with MiXCR. The sample contains roughly 17,000 distinct CDR3 sequences, approximately 50% of which appear only once. Sample: CD4+ T cells from blood, cultured in vitro. The receptors come from a human donor who had recovered from COVID-19. Both conserved end residues are part of each CDR3. D genes are given only for firm matches.

J gene,D gene,V gene,CDR3 protein,CDR3 DNA
TRBJ2-1,-,TRBV6-2/TRBV6-3,CASSYLIRGQDNEQFF,TGTGCCAGCAGTTACCTTATCAGAGGCCAGGACAATGAGCAGTTCTTC
TRBJ2-1,-,TRBV7-9,CASSLEGVYGEQFF,TGTGCCAGCAGCTTAGAAGGGGTATACGGTGAGCAGTTCTTC
TRBJ2-7,TRBD1,TRBV19,CASSSGTGNTYEQYF,TGTGCCAGTAGTAGCGGGACAGGGAACACCTACGAGCAGTACTTC
TRBJ1-5,-,TRBV6-5,CASSYNSNQPQHF,TGTGCCAGCAGTTACAATAGCAATCAGCCCCAGCATTTT
TRBJ1-2,TRBD1,TRBV20-1,CSVADRANSGANYGYTF,TGCAGTGTTGCCGACAGGGCAAACTCAGGAGCTAACTATGGCTACACCTTC
TRBJ1-3,-,TRBV19,CASSTGTGNTIYF,TGTGCCAGTAGTACCGGGACAGGAAACACCATATATTTT
TRBJ1-2,-,TRBV7-9,CASSREGESRGYTF,TGTGCCAGCAGCAGGGAGGGGGAATCGAGGGGCTACACCTTC
TRBJ1-5,-,TRBV7-2,CASSLALNQPQHF,TGTGCCAGCAGCTTAGCCCTTAATCAGCCCCAGCATTTT
TRBJ1-6,TRBD1,TRBV28,CASTKGLGGSPLHF,TGTGCCAGCACCAAAGGGCTAGGGGGCTCACCCCTCCACTTT
TRBJ1-6,-,TRBV7-9,CASSPNSYNSPLHF,TGTGCCAGCAGCCCAAACTCCTATAATTCACCCCTCCACTTT
TRBJ2-5,-,TRBV7-6,CASAWVEQETQYF,TGTGCCAGCGCGTGGGTGGAACAAGAGACCCAGTACTTC